This TCR beta chain originates from a study of blood T cell repertoires in COVID-19. Across the whole study: Sources were T cells, B-cell-depleted T cells, or PBMCs; the material itself was cDNA or gDNA.

In regard to this clone: At one end, the junction sequence differs from germline, possibly due to a read error.

Clinical history as reported by participants underpinned cohort assignment. Here immunoSEQ multiplex PCR was the method, and the copy in TCRdb shows in-frame clones only, minus some. Altogether a few hundred thousand clones are present, roughly 86% being singletons, with the ten largest covering about a tenth. This CDR3 has 14 residues. Germline CDR1 and CDR2: SGHNT and YENEEA. Sequencing was performed on PBMCs or T cells enriched from blood (not recorded which). This receptor was identified in a young man with acute COVID-19. The chain employs TRBV11-3 and TRBJ1-4; D possibly corresponds to TRBD1 (5 bases). The CDR3 DNA follows: TGTGCCAGCAGCCTAGACAGAATTAATGAAAAACTGTTTTTT. It is translated as CASSLDRINEKLFF.